This T cell receptor beta chain was found in a study of T cell changes during pregnancy in multiple sclerosis. The method was immunoSEQ multiplex PCR; TCRdb's version includes in-frame clones alone and lacks a portion of them. Among 50,000 or so clones listed, about 90% were seen once. This sequence originates from a female donor with multiple sclerosis, enrolled in a pregnancy study. The specimen was CD4+ T cells from peripheral blood mononuclear cells, collected after pregnancy.

This CDR3 reads CASSPTGMPGPQHF. The CDR3, as DNA: TGTGCCAGCAGCCCGACAGGGATGCCAGGGCCCCAGCATTTT. The V and J genes are TRBV9 and TRBJ1-5; 7 bases agree with TRBD1. This CDR3 spans 14 amino acids. After removal of 4 bases from V and 9 bases from J, the junction contained 10 bases not matched to a gene. Per the germline V gene, CDR1 is SGDLS and CDR2 is YYNGEE.